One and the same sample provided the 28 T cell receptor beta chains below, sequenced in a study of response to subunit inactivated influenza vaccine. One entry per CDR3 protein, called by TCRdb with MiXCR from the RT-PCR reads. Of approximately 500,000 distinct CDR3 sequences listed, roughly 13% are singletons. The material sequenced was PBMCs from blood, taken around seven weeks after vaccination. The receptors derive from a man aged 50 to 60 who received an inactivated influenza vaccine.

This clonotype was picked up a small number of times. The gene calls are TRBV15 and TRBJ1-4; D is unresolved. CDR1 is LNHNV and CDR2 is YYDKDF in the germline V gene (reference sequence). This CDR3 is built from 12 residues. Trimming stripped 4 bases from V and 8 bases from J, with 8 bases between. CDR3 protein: CATSINREKLFF. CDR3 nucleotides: TGTGCCACCAGCATAAACCGGGAAAAACTGTTTTTT.

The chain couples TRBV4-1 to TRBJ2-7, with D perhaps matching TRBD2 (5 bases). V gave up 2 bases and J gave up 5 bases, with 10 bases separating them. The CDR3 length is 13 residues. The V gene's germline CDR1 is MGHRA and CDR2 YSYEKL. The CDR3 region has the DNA TGCGCCAGCAGCCAACATAGAGGGAACGAGCAGTACTTC. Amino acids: CASSQHRGNEQYF.

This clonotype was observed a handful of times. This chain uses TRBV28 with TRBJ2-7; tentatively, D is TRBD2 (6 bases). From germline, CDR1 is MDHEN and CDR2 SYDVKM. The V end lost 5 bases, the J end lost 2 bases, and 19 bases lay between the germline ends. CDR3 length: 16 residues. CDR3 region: CASSPPLASSAYEQYF. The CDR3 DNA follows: TGTGCCAGCAGTCCCCCACTAGCCTCCTCCGCCTACGAGCAGTACTTC.

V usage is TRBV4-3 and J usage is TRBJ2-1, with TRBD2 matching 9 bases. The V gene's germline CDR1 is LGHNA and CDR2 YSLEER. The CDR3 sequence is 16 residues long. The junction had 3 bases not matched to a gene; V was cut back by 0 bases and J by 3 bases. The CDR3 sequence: CASSQDLREGYNEQFF. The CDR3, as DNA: TGCGCCAGCAGCCAAGATCTGCGGGAGGGCTACAATGAGCAGTTCTTC.

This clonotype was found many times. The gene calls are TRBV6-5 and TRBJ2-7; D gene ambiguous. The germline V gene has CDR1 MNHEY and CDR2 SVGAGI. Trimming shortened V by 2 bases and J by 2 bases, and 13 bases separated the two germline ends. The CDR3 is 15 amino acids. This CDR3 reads CASSYQSGAAYEQYF. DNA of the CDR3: TGTGCCAGCAGTTACCAATCGGGTGCTGCCTACGAGCAGTACTTC.

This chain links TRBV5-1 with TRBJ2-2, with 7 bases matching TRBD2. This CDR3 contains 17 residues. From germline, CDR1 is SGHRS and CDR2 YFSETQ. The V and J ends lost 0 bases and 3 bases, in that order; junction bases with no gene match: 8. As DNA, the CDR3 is TGCGCCAGCAGCTTGGGAAGGCTAGCGGAGCACACCGGGGAGCTGTTTTTT. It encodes CASSLGRLAEHTGELFF.

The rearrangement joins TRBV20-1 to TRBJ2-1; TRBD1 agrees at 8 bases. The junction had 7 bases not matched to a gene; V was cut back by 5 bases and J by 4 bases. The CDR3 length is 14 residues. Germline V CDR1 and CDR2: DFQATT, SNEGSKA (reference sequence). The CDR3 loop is CSAAQGARYNEQFF. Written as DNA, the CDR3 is TGCAGTGCTGCCCAGGGGGCGAGGTACAATGAGCAGTTCTTC.

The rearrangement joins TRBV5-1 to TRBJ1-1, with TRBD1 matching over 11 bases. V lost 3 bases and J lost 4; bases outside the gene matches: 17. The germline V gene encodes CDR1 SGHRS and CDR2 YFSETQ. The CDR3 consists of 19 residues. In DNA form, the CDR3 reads TGCGCCAGCAGCTCAGAATTTTTTACAGGGACAGGGGGACGCACTGAAGCTTTCTTT. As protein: CASSSEFFTGTGGRTEAFF.

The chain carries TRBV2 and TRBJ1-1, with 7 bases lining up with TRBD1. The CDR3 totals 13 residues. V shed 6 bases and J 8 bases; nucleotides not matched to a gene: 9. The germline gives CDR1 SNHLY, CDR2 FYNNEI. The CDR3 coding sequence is TGTGCCAGCAGGGAGGACAGGTTGGAAGAAGCTTTCTTT. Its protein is CASREDRLEEAFF.

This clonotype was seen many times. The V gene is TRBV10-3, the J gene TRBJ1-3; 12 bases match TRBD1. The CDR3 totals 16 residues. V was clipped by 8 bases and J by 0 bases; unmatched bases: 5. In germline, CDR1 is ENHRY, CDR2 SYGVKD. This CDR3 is CAIGGTGGGSGNTIYF. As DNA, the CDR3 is TGTGCCATCGGCGGGACAGGGGGCGGCTCTGGAAACACCATATATTTT.

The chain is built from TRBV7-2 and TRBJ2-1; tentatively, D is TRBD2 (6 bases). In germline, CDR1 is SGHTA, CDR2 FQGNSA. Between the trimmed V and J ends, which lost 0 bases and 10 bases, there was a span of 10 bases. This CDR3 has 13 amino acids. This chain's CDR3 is CASSLAERVEQFF. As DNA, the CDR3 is TGTGCCAGCAGCTTAGCGGAGCGGGTAGAGCAGTTCTTC.

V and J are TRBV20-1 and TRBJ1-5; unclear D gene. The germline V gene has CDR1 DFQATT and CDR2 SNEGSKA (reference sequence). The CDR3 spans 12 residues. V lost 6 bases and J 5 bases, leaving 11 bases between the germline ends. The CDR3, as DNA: TGCAGTGCCTTGAGACCTGATCAGCCCCAGCATTTT. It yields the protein CSALRPDQPQHF.

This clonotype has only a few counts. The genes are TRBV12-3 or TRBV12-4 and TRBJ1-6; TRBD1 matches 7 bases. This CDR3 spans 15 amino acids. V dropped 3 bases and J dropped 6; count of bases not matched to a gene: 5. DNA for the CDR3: TGTGCCAGCAGTTTCTGGGACAGAACTAATTCACCCCTCCACTTT. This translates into CASSFWDRTNSPLHF.

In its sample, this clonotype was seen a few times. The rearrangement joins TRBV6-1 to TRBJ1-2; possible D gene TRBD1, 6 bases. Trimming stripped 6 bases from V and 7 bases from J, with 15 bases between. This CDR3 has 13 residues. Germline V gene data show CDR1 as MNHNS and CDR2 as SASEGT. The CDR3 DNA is TGTGCCAGCAGCCAAAGGGGGGAGGTTGGCTACACCTTC. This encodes CASSQRGEVGYTF.

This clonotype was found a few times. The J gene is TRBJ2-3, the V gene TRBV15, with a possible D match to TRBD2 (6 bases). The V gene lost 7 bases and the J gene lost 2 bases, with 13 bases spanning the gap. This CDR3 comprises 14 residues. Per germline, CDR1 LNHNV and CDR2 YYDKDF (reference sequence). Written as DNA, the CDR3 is TGTGCCACCACCGTCGGGGGAACCACAGATACGCAGTATTTT. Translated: CATTVGGTTDTQYF.

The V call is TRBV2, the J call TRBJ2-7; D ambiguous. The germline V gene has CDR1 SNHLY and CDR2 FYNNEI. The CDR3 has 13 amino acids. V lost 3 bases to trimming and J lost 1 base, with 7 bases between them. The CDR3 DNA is TGTGCCAGCAGTGACAGACTTTCCTACGAGCAGTACTTC. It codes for CASSDRLSYEQYF.

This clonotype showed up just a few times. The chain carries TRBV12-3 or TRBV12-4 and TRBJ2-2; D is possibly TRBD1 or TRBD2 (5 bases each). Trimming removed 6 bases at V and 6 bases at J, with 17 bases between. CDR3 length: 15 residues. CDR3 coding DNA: TGTGCCAGCAGAGCCGAAGGGACGTTGGCCGGGGAGCTGTTTTTT. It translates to CASRAEGTLAGELFF.

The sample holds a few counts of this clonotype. CDR3 amino acids: CASSLDRGPKYEQYF. In DNA, the CDR3 is TGTGCCAGCAGCTTGGATAGGGGGCCAAAGTACGAGCAGTACTTC. This chain joins TRBV5-4 and TRBJ2-7; the match to TRBD1 covers 7 bases. The CDR3 consists of 15 residues. V dropped 0 bases and J dropped 4; count of bases not matched to a gene: 7. CDR1 and CDR2 from the germline V gene are SGHNT and YYREEE (reference sequence).

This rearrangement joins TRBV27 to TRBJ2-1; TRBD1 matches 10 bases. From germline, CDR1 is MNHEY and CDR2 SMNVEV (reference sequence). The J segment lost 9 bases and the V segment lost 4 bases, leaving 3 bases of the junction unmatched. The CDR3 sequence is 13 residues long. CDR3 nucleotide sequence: TGTGCCAGCAGTTGGGGACAGGGGACTGAGCAGTTCTTC. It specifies CASSWGQGTEQFF.

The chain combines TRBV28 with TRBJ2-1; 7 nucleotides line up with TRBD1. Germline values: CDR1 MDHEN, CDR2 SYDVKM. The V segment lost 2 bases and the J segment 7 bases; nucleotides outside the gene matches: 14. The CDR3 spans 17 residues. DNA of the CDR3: TGTGCCAGCAGTTTAAGACGACAGGGTTGGTCGAGAAATGAGCAGTTCTTC. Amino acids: CASSLRRQGWSRNEQFF.

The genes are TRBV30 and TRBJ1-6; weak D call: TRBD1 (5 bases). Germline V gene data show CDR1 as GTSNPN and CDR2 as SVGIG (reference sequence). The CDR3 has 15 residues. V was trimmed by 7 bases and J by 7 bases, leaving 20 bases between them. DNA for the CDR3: TGTGCCTTTGGTGGGGGAAGAGGAGAAAATTCACCCCTCCACTTT. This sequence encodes CAFGGGRGENSPLHF.

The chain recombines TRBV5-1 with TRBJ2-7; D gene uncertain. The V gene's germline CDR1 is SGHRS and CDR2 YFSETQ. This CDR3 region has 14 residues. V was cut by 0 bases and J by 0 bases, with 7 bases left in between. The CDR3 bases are TGCGCCAGCAGCTTGGTAGATTTCTCCTACGAGCAGTACTTC. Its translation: CASSLVDFSYEQYF.

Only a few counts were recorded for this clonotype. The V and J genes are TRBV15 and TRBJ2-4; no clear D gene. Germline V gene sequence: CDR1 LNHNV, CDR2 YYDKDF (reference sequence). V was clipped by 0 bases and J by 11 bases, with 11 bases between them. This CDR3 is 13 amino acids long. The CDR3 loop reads CATSRDFMGFQYF. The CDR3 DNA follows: TGTGCCACCAGCAGAGATTTTATGGGGTTTCAGTACTTC.

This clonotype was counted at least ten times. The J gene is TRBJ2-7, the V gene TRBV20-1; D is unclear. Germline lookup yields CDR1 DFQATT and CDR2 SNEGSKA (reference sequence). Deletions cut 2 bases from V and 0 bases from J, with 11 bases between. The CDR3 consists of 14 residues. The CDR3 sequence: CSARRQSLSYEQYF. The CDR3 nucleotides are TGCAGTGCTAGAAGGCAGAGCCTCTCCTACGAGCAGTACTTC.

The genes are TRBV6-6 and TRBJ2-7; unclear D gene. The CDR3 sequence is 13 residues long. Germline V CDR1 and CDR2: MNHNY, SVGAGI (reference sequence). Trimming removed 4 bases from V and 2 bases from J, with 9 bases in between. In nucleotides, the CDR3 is TGTGCCAGCAGTTTACACCCGGCCTACGAGCAGTACTTC. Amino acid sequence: CASSLHPAYEQYF.

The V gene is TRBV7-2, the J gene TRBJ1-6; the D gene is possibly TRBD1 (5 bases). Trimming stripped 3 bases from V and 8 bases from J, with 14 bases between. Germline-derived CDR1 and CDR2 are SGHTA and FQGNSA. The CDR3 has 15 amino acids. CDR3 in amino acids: CASSFGTGRYSPLHF. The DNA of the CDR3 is TGTGCCAGCAGCTTCGGCACGGGACGGTATTCACCCCTCCACTTT.

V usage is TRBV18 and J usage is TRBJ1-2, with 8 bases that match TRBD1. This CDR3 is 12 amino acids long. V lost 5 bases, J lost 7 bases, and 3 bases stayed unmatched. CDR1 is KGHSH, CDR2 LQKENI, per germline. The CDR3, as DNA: TGTGCCAGCTCAGAGGACAGGGCTGGCTACACCTTC. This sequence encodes CASSEDRAGYTF.

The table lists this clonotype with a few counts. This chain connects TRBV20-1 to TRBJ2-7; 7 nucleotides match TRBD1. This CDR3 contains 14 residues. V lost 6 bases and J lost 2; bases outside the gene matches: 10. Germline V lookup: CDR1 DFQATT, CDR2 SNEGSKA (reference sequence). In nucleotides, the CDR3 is TGCAGTGCAAACAGGGGCACCGGAGCCTACGAGCAGTACTTC. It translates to CSANRGTGAYEQYF.